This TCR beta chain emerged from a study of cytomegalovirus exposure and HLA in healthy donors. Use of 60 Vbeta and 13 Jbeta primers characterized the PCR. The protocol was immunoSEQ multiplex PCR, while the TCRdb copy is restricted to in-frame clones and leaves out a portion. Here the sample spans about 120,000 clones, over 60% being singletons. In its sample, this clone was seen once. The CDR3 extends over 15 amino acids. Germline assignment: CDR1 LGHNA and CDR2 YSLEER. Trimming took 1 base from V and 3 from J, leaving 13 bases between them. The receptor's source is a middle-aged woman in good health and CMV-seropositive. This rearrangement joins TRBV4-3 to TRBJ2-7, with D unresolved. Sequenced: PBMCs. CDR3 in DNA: TGCGCCAGCAGCCAAGCACCAGGCCCCCACTACGAGCAGTACTTC. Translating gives CASSQAPGPHYEQYF.